Here is one T cell receptor (beta chain) with its context. It has no known antigen specificity. No qualities accompany the bases; no much larger clone lies one base away. V is pared back by 4 bases and J by 3 bases, with 10 bases lying between the germline termini. CDR1 is given as MNHEY and CDR2 as SVGAGI, both from the germline V gene. The CDR3 runs 14 residues from the cysteine to the phenylalanine. Of the read, only the CDR3 DNA is kept; its 42 bases are in frame from base 1. The immunoSEQ Assay was used to sequence TCR beta CDR3 regions from DNA. The authors' analysis ran thus. To compute T cell density, TCR beta template counts were normalized to usable DNA, which was estimated by amplifying housekeeping genes. Richness was estimated with the preseqR package, extrapolating to 400,000 templates for PBMC samples and 120,000 templates for tissue samples. Clonality was defined as one minus Pielou's evenness. To identify tissue-enriched TCRs, differential abundance testing was run on productive amino-acid clonotypes with a minimum total count of 5 and an alpha of 0.1. The Jaccard Index and the Morisita Overlap Index were used to measure how much the repertoires overlapped between compartments. GLIPH grouped TCR beta CDR3s together with public tetramer-defined viral CDR3s, and a viral motif had to include at least three viral sequences and also show V-gene enrichment. TCRdb took over this immuneACCESS table, retaining in-frame rearrangements with V and J assigned. Such tables are incomplete; in checked studies, under half of the missing clones stem from an unresolved V gene, and the remainder is unexplained. The V and J calls and clone size are taken from that table; D and trimming were inferred from the DNA. This sample holds around 70,000 clones; 85% to 90% were observed only once. Together, the top ten hold 20% to 25% of the sample.

At diagnosis, tumor, uninvolved tumor-adjacent lung and peripheral blood were collected and then preserved as a mix of FFPE and fresh-frozen material. For TCR repertoire profiling, blood samples were analyzed in the form of peripheral blood mononuclear cells. The data were obtained in a study of T cells in localized non-small cell lung cancer (dated by TCRdb to about 2020). Turning to the overall study: T cell repertoires of about 240 early-stage NSCLC patients were analyzed, with tumors being compared against uninvolved tumor-adjacent lungs. A mean age of around 69 years was recorded for the NSCLC patients, of whom under 150 were male and some 100 were female. The cohort comprised approximately 240 treatment-naïve NSCLC patients with resected, localized lung tumors. Results the study describes overall, beyond this receptor: Because multi-region tumor sequencing was not performed, intratumor heterogeneity could not be ruled out. Because the study design was exploratory, TCR variables were selected using unadjusted p-values without false-discovery rate correction. The highest T cell clonality was observed in uninvolved tumor-adjacent lung, where clonality exceeded that of tumor, suggesting that antigenic responses were more focused in uninvolved tumor-adjacent lung. A median of 57 of the top 100 tumor clones turned up in the paired uninvolved adjacent lung, and 28 of those clones also ranked among the top 100 of that same adjacent lung. Higher T cell density in blood was associated with longer overall survival, whereas higher clonality in adjacent lung was associated with shorter survival.

This clonotype was sampled from a male donor older than 55 with stage III squamous cell lung carcinoma. This specimen consisted of peripheral blood, obtained before any cancer treatment. The chain joins TRBV6-5 to TRBJ1-5; TRBD1 is possibly the D segment (6 matching bases). CDR3 protein: CASSFSGANQPQHF. The nucleotide sequence is given as TGTGCCAGCAGTTTTTCAGGGGCCAATCAGCCCCAGCATTTT.